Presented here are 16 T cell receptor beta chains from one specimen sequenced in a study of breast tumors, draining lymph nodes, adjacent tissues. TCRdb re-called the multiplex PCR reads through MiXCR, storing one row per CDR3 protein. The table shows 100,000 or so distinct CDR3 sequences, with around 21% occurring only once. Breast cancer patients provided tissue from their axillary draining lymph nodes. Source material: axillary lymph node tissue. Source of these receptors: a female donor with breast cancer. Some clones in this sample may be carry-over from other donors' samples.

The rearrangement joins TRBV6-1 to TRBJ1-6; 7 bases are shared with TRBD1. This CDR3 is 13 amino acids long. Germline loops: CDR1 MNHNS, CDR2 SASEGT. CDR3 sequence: CAGQAGGGSPLHF. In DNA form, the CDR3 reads TGTGCTGGTCAGGCAGGGGGAGGTTCACCCCTCCACTTT.

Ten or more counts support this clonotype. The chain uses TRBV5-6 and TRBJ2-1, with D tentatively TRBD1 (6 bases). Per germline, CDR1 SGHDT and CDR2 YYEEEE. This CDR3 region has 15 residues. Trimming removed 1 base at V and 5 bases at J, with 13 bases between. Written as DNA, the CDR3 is TGTGCCAGCAGCTTGAGACAGGTGTTGAACAATGAGCAGTTCTTC. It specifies CASSLRQVLNNEQFF.

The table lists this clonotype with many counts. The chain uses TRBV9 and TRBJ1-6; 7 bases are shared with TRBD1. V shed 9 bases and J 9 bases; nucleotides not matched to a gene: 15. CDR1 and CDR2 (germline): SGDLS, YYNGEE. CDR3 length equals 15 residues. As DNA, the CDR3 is TGTGCCACGCTGGGGGACAGAGAGGGTTTTTCACCCCTCCACTTT. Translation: CATLGDREGFSPLHF. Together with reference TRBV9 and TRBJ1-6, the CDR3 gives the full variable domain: DSGVTQTPKHLITATGQRVTLRCSPRSGDLSVYWYQQSLDQGLQFLIQYYNGEERAKGNILERFSAQQFPDLHSELNLSSLELGDSALYFCATLGDREGFSPLHFGNGTRLTVT.

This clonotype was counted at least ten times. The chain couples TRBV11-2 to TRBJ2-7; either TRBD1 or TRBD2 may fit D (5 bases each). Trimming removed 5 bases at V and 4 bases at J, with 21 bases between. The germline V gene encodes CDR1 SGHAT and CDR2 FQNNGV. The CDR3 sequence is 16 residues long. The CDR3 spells CASSPPGPMLRYEQYF. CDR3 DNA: TGTGCCAGCAGCCCCCCGGGACCGATGCTACGTTACGAGCAGTACTTC.

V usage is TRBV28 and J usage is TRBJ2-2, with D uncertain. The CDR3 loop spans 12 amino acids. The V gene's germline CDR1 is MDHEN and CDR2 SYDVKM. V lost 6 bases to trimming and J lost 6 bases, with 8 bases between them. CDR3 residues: CASRIVAGELFF. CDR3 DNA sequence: TGTGCCAGCAGAATAGTGGCCGGGGAGCTGTTTTTT.

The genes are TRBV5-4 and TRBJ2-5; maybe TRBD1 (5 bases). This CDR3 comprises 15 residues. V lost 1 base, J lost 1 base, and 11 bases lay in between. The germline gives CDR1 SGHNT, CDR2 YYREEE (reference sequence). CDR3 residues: CASSLKGFLQETQYF. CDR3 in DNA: TGTGCCAGCAGCTTGAAGGGGTTCCTCCAAGAGACCCAGTACTTC.

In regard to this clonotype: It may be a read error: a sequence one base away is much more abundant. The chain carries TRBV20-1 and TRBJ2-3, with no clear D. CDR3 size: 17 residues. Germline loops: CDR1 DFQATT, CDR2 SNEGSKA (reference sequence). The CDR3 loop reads CSAKLSAAGLPTNTQYF. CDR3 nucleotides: TGCAGTGCTAAACTCTCCGCGGCCGGTCTTCCCACAAATACGCAGTATTTT.

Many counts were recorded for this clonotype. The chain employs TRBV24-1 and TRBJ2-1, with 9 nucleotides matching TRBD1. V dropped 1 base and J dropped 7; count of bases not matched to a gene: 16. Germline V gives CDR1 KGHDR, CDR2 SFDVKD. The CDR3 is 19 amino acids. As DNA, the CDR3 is TGTGCCACCAGTGATTTAGGACAGGGGACGGGTTTGGGGCTGAATGAGCAGTTCTTC. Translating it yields CATSDLGQGTGLGLNEQFF.

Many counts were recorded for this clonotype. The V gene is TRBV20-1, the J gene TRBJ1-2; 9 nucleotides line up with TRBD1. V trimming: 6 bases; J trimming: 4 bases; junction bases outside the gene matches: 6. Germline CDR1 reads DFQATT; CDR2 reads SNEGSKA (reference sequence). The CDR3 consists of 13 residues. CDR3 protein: CSAGTGISYGYTF. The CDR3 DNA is TGCAGTGCAGGGACAGGGATTTCCTATGGCTACACCTTC.

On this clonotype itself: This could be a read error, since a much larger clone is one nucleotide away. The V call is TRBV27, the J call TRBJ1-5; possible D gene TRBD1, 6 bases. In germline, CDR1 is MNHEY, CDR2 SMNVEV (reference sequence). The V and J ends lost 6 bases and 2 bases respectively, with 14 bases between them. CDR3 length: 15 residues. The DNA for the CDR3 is TGTGCCAGCAGCACTGTGGGGGGCGGCAATCAGCCCCAGCATTTT. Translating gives CASSTVGGGNQPQHF.

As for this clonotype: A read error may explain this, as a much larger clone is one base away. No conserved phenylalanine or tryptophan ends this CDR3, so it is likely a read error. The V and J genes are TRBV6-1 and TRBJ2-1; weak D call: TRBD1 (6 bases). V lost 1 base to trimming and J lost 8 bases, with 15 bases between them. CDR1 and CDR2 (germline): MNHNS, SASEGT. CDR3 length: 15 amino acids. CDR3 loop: CASSEDGGRDYEQFL. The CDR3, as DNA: TGTGCCAGCAGTGAAGATGGGGGCCGGGATTATGAGCAGTTCCTC.

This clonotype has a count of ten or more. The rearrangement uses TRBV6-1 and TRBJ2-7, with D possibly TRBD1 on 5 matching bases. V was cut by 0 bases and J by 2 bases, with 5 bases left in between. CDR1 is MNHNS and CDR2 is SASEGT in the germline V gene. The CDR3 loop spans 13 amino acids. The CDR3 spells CASSEARAYEQYF. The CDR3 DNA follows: TGTGCCAGCAGTGAAGCCAGGGCCTACGAGCAGTACTTC.

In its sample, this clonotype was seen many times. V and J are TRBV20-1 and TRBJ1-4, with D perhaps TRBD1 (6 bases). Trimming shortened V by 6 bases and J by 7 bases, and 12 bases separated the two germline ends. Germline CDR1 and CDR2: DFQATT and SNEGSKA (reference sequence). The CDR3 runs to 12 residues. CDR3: CSARGYGEKLFF. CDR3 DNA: TGCAGTGCCAGGGGTTACGGTGAAAAACTGTTTTTT.

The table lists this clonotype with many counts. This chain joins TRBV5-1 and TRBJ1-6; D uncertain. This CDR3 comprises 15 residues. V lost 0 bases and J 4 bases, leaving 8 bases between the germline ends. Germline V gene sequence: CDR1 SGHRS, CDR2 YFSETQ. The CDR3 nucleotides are TGCGCCAGCAGCTTGGCGGGGATTTATAATTCACCCCTCCACTTT. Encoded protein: CASSLAGIYNSPLHF.

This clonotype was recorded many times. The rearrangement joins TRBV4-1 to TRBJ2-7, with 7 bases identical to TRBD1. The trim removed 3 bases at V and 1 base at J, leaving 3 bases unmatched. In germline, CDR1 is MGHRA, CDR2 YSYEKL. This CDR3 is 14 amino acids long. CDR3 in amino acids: CASSQPGQSYEQYF. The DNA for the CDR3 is TGCGCCAGCAGCCAGCCGGGACAGTCCTACGAGCAGTACTTC.

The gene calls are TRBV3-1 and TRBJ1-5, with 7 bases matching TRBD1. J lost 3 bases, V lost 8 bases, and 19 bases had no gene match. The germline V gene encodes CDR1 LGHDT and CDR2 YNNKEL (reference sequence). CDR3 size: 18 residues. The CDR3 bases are TGTGCCAGCCCCCCGGGACAGAGTCTAGGTCGGGCCAATCAGCCCCAGCATTTT. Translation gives CASPPGQSLGRANQPQHF.